A selection of T cell receptor beta chains follows, all from one sample in a study of blood T cell repertoires in COVID-19. TCRdb's copy holds only in-frame clones and misses some; the assay was immunoSEQ multiplex PCR. The sample carries roughly 400,000 clones, over 75% recorded once. Specimen: PBMCs or T cells enriched from blood (not recorded which). The origin of the receptors is a man aged 30 to 39 who had recovered from COVID-19. Each CDR3 is given without its conserved first and last residue. The D gene is left open where the match is weak.

>TRBD2|TRBJ2-1|TRBV7-2
ASSLAGLGTYNEQF
>TRBD1|TRBJ2-7|TRBV7-6
ASSLVGTGRYEQY
>NA|TRBJ2-2|TRBV19
ASIRKPPQGVSGELF
>TRBD1|TRBJ2-7|TRBV5-1
ASSLQGGNYEQY
>NA|TRBJ2-1|TRBV25-1
ASRTGDLYNEQF
>TRBD2|TRBJ2-1|TRBV5-5
ASSLTSNNEQF
>NA|TRBJ1-1|TRBV18
ASSVTGNTEAF
>TRBD1|TRBJ1-3|TRBV12-5
ASGVGDRAYSGNTIY
>NA|TRBJ2-1|TRBV5-1
ASSLDSRGYEQF
>NA|TRBJ1-2|TRBV7-9
ASSFEGFGYGYT
>NA|TRBJ1-4|TRBV10-3
AISAVGGKEKLF
>NA|TRBJ1-1|TRBV5-1
ASSSSGENTEAF
>NA|TRBJ1-4|TRBV5-1
ASSVGSRATNEKLF
>NA|TRBJ1-1|TRBV4-1
ASSQYGNTEAF
>NA|TRBJ1-1|TRBV29-1
SVENQAPTEAF
>TRBD1|TRBJ1-1|TRBV3-1/TRBV3-2
ASSQDWTGLGAEAF
>TRBD1|TRBJ1-6|TRBV28
ASLPGQGGSPLH
>TRBD2|TRBJ2-1|TRBV5-1
ASLAGSSYNEQF
>NA|TRBJ2-3|TRBV10-1
ASSESPLPTDTQY
>NA|TRBJ2-2|TRBV23-1
ASSHGRTGHTGELF
>TRBD2|TRBJ2-7|TRBV5-1
ASSLDGPGGLAASYEQY
>TRBD1|TRBJ1-5|TRBV28
ASSPPDRANQPQH
>TRBD2|TRBJ2-7|TRBV5-1
ASSLEVTSGGYYEQY
>TRBD1|TRBJ2-7|TRBV4-1
ASSLTRTGSREQY
>TRBD2|TRBJ2-7|TRBV30
AWNGRWTSGSVYEQY
>TRBD1|TRBJ1-6|TRBV28
ASSSPGQGESPLH
>NA|TRBJ2-5|TRBV20-1
SARRGETQY
>NA|TRBJ1-4|TRBV12-3/TRBV12-4
ASSLGLNEKLF
>NA|TRBJ2-7|TRBV11-2
ASSQTRESSYEQY
>NA|TRBJ1-5|TRBV28
ASSLSGIYQPQH
>TRBD1|TRBJ1-2|TRBV5-5
ASSLEGTGGDGYT
>NA|TRBJ2-3|TRBV30
AWSVRDTQY
>NA|TRBJ2-2|TRBV7-9
ASSLGARELF
>NA|TRBJ2-7|TRBV19
ASSIVDKSWAPDEQY
>NA|TRBJ2-6|TRBV15
ATSRDFSSGANVLT
>NA|TRBJ2-3|TRBV19
ASTSPETDTQY
>NA|TRBJ2-7|TRBV4-1
ASSQGRRGSEQY
>TRBD1|TRBJ1-2|TRBV5-8
ASSLEGTGRGYT
>TRBD1|TRBJ1-2|TRBV7-9
ASSPPGQGVYGYT
>TRBD1|TRBJ1-5|TRBV11-2
ASSQDRTQPQH
>TRBD1|TRBJ1-5|TRBV5-1
ASSLGQGTNPMKPQH
>TRBD1|TRBJ2-7|TRBV28
ASRSGQGYYEQY
>NA|TRBJ1-2|TRBV29-1
SVLRGSDYGYT
>NA|TRBJ2-3|TRBV7-6
ASSPGGGLTTDTQY
>TRBD1|TRBJ2-2|TRBV9
ASSFGQGGNTGELF
>TRBD2|TRBJ2-1|TRBV7-2
ASSLGQAGANEQF
>NA|TRBJ1-2|TRBV18
ASSTARENGYT
>NA|TRBJ1-1|TRBV6-5
ASSLDTPNTEAF
>TRBD1|TRBJ2-5|TRBV2
ASSEALGTGLETQY
>TRBD1|TRBJ1-2|TRBV7-2
ASSTGTGVNYGYT